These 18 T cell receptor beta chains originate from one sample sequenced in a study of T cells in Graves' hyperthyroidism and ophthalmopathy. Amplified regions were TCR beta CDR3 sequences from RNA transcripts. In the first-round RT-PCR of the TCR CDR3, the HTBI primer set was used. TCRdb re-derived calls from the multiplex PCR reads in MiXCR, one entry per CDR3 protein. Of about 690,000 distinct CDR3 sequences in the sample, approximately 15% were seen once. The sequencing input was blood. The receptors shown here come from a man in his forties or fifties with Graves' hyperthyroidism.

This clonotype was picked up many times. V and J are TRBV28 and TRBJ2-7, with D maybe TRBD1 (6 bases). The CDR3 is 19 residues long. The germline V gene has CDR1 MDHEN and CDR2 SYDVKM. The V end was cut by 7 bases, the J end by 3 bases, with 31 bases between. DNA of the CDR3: TGTGCCAGCAAGAGCCCGGACAGTCCCATCAACCCGTACTACTACGAGCAGTACTTC. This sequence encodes CASKSPDSPINPYYYEQYF.

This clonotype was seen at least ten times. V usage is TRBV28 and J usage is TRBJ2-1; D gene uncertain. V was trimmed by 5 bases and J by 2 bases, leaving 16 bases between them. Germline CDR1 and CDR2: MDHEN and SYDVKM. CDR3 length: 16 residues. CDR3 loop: CASSHRTIPPYNEQFF. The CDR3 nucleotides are TGTGCCAGCAGTCACCGGACCATTCCTCCCTACAATGAGCAGTTCTTC.

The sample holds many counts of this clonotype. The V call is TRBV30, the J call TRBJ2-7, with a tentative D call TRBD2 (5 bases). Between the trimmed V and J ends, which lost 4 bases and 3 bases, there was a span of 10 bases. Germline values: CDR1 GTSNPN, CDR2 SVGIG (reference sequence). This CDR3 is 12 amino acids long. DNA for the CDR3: TGTGCCTGGACCCACAGCGGCTACGAGCAGTACTTC. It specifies CAWTHSGYEQYF.

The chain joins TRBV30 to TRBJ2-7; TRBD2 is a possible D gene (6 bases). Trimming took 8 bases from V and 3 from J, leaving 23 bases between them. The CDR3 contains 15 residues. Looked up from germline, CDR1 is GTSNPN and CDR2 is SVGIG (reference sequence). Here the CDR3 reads CAGNDPREYRYEQYF. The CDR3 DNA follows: TGTGCCGGAAACGATCCTCGGGAGTATCGCTACGAGCAGTACTTC.

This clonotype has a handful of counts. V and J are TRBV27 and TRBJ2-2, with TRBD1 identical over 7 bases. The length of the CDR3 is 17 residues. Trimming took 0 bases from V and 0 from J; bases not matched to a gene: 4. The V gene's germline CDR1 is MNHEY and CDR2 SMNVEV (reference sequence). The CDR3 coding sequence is TGTGCCAGCAGTTTATCGTGGCAGGGGGCGAACACCGGGGAGCTGTTTTTT. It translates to CASSLSWQGANTGELFF.

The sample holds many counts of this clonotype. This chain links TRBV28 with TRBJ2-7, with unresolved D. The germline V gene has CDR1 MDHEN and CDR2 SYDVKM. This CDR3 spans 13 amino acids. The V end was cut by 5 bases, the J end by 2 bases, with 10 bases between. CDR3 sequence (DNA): TGTGCCAGCAGTCCCAGACCCACCTACGAGCAGTACTTC. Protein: CASSPRPTYEQYF.

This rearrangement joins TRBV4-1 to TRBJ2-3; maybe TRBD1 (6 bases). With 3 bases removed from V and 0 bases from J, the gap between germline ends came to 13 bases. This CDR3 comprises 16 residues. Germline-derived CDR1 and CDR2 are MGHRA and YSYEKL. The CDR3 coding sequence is TGCGCCAGCAGCCACAATACAGGGACCAGCACAGATACGCAGTATTTT. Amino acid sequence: CASSHNTGTSTDTQYF.

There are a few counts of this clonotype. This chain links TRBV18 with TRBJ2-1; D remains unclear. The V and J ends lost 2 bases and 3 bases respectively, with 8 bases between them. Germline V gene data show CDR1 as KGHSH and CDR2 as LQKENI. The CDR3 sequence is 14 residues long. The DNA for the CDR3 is TGTGCCAGCTCACCAGGGTTAGACTACAATGAGCAGTTCTTC. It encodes CASSPGLDYNEQFF.

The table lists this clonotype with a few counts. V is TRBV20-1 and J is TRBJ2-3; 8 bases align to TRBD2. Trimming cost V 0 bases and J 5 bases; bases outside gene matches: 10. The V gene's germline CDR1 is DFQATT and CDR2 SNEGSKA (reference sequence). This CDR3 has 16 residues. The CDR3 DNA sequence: TGCAGTGCTAGAGATCCTGGCGGGAGGAAGGAAGATACGCAGTATTTT. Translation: CSARDPGGRKEDTQYF.

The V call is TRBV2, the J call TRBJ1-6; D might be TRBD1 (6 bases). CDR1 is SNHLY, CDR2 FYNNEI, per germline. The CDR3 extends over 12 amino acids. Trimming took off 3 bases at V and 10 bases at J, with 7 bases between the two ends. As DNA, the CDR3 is TGTGCCAGCAGTGATGGGACATCACCCCTCCACTTT. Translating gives CASSDGTSPLHF.

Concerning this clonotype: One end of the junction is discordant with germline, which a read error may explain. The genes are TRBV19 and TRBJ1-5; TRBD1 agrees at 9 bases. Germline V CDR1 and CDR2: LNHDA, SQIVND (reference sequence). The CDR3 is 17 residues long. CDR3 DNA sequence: TGTGCCGGTAGCACCAGGACAGGGGCCCATAGCAATCAGCCCCAGCATTTT. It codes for CAGSTRTGAHSNQPQHF. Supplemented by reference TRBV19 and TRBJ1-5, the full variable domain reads DGGITQSPKYLFRKEGQNVTLSCEQNLNHDAMYWYRQDPGQGLRLIYYSQIVNDFQKGDIAEGYSVSREKKESFPLTVTSAQKNPTAFYLCAGSTRTGAHSNQPQHFGDGTRLSIL.

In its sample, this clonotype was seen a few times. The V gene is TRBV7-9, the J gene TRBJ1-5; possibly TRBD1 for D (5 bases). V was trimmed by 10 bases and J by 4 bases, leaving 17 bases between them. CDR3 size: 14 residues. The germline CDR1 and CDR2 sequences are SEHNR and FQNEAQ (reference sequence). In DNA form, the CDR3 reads TGTGCCACAAGGGACGGTCGAGGTAATCAGCCCCAGCATTTT. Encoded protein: CATRDGRGNQPQHF. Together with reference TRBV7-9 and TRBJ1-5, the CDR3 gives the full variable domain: DTGVSQNPRHKITKRGQNVTFRCDPISEHNRLYWYRQTLGQGPEFLTYFQNEAQLEKSRLLSDRFSAERPKGSFSTLEIQRTEQGDSAMYLCATRDGRGNQPQHFGDGTRLSIL.

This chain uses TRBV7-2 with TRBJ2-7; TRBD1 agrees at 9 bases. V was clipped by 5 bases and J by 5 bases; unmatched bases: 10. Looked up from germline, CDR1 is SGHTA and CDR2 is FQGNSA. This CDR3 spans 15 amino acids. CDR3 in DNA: TGTGCCAGCAGCCCCTCGGGACAGGGCCCCCACGAGCAGTACTTC. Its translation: CASSPSGQGPHEQYF.

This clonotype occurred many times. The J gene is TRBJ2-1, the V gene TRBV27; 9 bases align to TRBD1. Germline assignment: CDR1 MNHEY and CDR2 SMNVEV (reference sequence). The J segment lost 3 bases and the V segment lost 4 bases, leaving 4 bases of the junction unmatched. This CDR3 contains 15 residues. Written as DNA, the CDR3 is TGTGCCAGCAGTTCCGGACAGGGGTTCTACAATGAGCAGTTCTTC. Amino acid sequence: CASSSGQGFYNEQFF.

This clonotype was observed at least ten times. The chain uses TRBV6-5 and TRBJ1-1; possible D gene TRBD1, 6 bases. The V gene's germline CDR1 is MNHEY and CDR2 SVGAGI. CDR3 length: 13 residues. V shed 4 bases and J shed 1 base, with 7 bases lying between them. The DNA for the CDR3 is TGTGCCAGCAGTTGGGACAAGAACACTGAAGCTTTCTTT. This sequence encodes CASSWDKNTEAFF.

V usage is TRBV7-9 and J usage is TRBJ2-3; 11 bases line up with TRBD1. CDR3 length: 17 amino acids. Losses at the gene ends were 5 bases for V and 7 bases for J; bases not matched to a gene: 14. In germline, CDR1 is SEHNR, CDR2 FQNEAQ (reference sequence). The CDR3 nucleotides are TGTGCCAGCAGCACCTCCGGGACAGGGGGTCCGGGGTATACGCAGTATTTT. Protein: CASSTSGTGGPGYTQYF.

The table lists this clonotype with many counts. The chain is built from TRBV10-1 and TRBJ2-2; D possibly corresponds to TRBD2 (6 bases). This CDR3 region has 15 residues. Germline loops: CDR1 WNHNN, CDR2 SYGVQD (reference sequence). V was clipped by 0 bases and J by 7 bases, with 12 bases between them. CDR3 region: CASSESAGSGGELFF. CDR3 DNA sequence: TGCGCCAGCAGTGAGTCGGCGGGGTCCGGCGGGGAGCTGTTTTTT.

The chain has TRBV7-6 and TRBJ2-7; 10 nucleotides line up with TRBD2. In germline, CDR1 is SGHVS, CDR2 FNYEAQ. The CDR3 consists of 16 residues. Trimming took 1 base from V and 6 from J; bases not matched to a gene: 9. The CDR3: CASSLEFGLAGVEQYF. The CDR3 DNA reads TGTGCCAGCAGCTTAGAGTTTGGGCTAGCGGGAGTCGAGCAGTACTTC.